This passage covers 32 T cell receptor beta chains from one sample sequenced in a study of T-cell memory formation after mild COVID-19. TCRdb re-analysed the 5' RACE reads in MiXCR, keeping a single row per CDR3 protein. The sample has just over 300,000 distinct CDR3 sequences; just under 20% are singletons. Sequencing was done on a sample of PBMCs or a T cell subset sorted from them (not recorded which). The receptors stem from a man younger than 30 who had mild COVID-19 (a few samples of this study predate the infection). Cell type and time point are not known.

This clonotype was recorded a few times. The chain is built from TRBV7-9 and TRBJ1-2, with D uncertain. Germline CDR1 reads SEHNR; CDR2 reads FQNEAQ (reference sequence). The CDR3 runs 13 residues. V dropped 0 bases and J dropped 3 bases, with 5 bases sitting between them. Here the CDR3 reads CASSLAPDYGYTF. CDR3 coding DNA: TGTGCCAGCAGCTTAGCGCCGGACTATGGCTACACCTTC.

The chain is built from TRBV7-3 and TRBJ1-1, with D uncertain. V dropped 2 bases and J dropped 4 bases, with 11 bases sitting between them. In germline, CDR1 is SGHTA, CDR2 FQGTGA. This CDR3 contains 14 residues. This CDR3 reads CASSLFVGVTEAFF. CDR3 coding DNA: TGTGCCAGCAGCTTATTTGTTGGGGTCACTGAAGCTTTCTTT. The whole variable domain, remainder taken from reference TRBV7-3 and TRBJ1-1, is GAGVSQTPSNKVTEKGKYVELRCDPISGHTALYWYRQSLGQGPEFLIYFQGTGAADDSGLPNDRFFAVRPEGSVSTLKIQRTERGDSAVYLCASSLFVGVTEAFFGQGTRLTVV.

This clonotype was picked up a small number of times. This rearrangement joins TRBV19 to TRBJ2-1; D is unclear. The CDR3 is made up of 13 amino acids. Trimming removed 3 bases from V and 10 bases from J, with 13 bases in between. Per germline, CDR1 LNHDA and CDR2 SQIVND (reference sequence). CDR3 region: CASSIVSIREQFF. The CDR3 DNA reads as TGTGCCAGTAGTATTGTCTCCATTAGGGAGCAGTTCTTC.

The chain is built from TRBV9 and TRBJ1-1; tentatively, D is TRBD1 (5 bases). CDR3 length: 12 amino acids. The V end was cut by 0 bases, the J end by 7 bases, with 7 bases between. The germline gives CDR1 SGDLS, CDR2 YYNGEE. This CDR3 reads CASSVDDSEAFF. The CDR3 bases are TGTGCCAGCAGCGTAGACGACAGTGAAGCTTTCTTT.

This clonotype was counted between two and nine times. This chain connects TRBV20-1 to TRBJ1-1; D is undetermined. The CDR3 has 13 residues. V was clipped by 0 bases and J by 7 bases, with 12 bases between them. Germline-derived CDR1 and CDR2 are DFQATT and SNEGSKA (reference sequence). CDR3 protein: CSARDGRVGEAFF. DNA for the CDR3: TGCAGTGCTAGAGACGGACGGGTGGGTGAAGCTTTCTTT.

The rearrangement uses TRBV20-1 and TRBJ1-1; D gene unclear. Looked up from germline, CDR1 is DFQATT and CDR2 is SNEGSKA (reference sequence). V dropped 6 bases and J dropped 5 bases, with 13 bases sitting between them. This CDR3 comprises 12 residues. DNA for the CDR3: TGCAGTGCCCCGGATGGTAAGACTGAAGCTTTCTTT. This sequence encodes CSAPDGKTEAFF.

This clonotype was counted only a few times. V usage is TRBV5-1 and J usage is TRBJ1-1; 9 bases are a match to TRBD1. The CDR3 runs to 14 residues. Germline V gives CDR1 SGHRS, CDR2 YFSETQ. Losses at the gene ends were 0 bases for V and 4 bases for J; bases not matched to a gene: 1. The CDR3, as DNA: TGCGCCAGCAGCTTGGGGACAGGGGCCACTGAAGCTTTCTTT. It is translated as CASSLGTGATEAFF.

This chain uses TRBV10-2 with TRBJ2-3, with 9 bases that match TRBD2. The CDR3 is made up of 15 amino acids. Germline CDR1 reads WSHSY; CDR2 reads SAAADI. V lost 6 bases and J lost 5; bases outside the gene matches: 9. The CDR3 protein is CASRARRGGEDTQYF. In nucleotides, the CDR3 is TGCGCCAGCAGGGCCAGGCGGGGGGGCGAAGATACGCAGTATTTT.

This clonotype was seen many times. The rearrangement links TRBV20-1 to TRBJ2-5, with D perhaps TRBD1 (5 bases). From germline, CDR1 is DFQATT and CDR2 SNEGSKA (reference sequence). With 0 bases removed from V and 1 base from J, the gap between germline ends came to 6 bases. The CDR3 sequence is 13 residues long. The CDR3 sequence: CSARDRVQETQYF. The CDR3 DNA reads TGCAGTGCTAGAGACAGGGTCCAAGAGACCCAGTACTTC.

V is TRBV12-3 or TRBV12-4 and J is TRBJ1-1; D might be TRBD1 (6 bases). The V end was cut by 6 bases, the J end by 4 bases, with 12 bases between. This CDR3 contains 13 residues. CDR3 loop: CASSQGLGTEAFF. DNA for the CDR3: TGTGCCAGCAGCCAGGGGTTAGGCACTGAAGCTTTCTTT.

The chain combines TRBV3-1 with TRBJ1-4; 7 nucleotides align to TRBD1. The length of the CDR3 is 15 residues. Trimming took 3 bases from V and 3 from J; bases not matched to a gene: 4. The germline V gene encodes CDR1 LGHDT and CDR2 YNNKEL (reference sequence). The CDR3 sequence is CASSQTTGANEKLFF. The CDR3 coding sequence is TGTGCCAGCAGCCAGACCACAGGGGCTAATGAAAAACTGTTTTTT.

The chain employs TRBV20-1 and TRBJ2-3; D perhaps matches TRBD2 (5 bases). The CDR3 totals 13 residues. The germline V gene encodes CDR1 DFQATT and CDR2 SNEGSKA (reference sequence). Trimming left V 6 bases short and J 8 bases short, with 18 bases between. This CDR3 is CSAPRAEVGTQYF. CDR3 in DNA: TGCAGTGCCCCGAGGGCTGAAGTAGGTACGCAGTATTTT.

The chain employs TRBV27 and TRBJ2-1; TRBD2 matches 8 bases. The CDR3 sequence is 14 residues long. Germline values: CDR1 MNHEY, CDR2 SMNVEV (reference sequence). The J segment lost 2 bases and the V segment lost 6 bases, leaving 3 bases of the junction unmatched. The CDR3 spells CASSPGGPYNEQFF. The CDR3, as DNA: TGTGCCAGCAGCCCGGGGGGGCCCTACAATGAGCAGTTCTTC.

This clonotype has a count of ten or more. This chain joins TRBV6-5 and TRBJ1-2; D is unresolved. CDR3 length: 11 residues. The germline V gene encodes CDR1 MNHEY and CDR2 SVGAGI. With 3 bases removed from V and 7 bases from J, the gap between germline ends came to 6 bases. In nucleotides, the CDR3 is TGTGCCAGCAGTTATCGTGGTGGCTACACCTTC. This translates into CASSYRGGYTF.

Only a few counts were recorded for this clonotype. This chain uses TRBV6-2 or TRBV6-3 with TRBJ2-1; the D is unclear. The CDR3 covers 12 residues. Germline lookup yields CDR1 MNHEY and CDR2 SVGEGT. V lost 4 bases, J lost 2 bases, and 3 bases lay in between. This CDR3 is CASSSTYNEQFF. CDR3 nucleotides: TGTGCCAGCAGTTCCACCTACAATGAGCAGTTCTTC.

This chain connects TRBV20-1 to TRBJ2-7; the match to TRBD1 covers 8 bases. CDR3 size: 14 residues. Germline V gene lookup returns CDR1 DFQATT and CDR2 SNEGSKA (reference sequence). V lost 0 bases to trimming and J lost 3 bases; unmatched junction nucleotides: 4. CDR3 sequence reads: CSAREGTGGYEQYF. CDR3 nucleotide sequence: TGCAGTGCTAGAGAGGGAACAGGGGGCTACGAGCAGTACTTC.

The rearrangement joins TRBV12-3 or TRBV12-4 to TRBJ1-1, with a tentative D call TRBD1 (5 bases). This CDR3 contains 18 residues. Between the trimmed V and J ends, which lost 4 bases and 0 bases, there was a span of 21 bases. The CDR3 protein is CASSSWTLRDGVNTEAFF. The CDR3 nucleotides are TGTGCCAGCAGTTCTTGGACCCTCAGGGACGGAGTGAACACTGAAGCTTTCTTT.

The CDR3 loop is CSARMADSYEQYF. As DNA, the CDR3 is TGCAGTGCTAGGATGGCGGACTCCTACGAGCAGTACTTC. The chain employs TRBV20-1 and TRBJ2-7; D gene ambiguous. V was trimmed by 3 bases and J by 0 bases, leaving 9 bases between them. The V gene's germline CDR1 is DFQATT and CDR2 SNEGSKA (reference sequence). CDR3 size: 13 residues.

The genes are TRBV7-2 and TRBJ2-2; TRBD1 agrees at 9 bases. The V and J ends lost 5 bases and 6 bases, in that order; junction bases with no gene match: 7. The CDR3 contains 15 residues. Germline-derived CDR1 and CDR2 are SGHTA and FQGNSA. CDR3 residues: CASSPTGGTAGELFF. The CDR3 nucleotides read TGTGCCAGCAGCCCCACAGGGGGCACTGCCGGGGAGCTGTTTTTT.

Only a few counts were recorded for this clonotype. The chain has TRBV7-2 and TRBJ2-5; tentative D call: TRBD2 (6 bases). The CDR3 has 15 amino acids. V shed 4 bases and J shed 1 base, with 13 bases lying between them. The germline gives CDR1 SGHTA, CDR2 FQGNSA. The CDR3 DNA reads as TGTGCCAGCAGCTCGCAAATAGCGGTCCAAGAGACCCAGTACTTC. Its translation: CASSSQIAVQETQYF.

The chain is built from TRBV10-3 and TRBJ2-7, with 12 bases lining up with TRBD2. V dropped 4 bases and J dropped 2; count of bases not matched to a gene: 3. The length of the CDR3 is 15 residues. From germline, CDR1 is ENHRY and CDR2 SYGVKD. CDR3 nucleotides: TGTGCCATCAGTGCGGGACTAGCGGGTACCTACGAGCAGTACGTC. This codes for CAISAGLAGTYEQYV.

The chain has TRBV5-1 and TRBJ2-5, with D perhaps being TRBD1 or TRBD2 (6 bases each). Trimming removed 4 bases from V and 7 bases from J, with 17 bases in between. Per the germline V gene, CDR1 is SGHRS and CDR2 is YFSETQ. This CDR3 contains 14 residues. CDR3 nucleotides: TGCGCCAGCAGCCTCTTGGAGGGGGAAGGGACCCAGTACTTC. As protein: CASSLLEGEGTQYF.

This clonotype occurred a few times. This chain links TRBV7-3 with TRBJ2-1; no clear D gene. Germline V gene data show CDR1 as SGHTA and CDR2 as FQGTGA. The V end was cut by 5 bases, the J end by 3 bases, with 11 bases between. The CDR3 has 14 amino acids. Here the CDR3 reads CASSPGEYYNEQFF. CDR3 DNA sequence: TGTGCCAGCAGCCCTGGAGAGTACTACAATGAGCAGTTCTTC.

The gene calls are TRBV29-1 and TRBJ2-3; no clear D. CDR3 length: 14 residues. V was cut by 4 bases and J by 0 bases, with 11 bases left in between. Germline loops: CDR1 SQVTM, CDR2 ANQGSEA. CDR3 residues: CSVGTPESTDTQYF. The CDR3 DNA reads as TGCAGCGTTGGTACTCCGGAGAGCACAGATACGCAGTATTTT.

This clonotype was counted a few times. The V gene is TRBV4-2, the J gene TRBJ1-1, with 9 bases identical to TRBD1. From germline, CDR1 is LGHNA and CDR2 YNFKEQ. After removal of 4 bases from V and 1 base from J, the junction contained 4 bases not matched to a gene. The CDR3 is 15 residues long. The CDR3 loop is CASSREGQGNTEAFF. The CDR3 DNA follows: TGTGCCAGCAGCCGGGAGGGACAGGGGAACACTGAAGCTTTCTTT.

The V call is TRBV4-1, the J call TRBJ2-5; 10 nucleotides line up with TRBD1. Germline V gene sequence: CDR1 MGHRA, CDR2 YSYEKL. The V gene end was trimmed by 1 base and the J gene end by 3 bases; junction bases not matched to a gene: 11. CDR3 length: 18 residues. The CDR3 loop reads CASSQVGTGARDKETQYF. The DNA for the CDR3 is TGCGCCAGCAGCCAAGTCGGGACAGGGGCGCGAGACAAAGAGACCCAGTACTTC.

The CDR3 spells CASSYSLVGEKLFF. CDR3 in DNA: TGTGCCAGCAGCTACTCACTCGTTGGTGAAAAACTGTTTTTT. The V gene is TRBV28, the J gene TRBJ1-4; no firm D call. V was trimmed by 6 bases and J by 7 bases, leaving 15 bases between them. CDR1 and CDR2 (germline): MDHEN, SYDVKM. The CDR3 is 14 residues long.

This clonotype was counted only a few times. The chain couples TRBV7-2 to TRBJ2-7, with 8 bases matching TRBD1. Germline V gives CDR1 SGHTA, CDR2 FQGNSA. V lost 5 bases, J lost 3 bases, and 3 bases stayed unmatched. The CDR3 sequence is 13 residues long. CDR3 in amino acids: CASSGGQGYEQYV. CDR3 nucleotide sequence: TGTGCCAGCAGCGGCGGACAGGGCTACGAGCAGTACGTC.

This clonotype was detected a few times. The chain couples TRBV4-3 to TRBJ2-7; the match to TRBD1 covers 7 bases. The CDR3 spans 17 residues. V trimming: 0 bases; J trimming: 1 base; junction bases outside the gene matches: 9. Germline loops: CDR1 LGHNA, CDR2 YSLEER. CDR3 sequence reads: CASSQDSRGSWSYEQYF. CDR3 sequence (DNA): TGCGCCAGCAGCCAAGATTCCAGGGGGTCTTGGTCCTACGAGCAGTACTTC.

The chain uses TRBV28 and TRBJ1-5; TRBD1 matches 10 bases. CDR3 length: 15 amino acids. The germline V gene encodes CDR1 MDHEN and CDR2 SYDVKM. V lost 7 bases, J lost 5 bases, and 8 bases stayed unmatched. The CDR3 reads CASMPGTGVYQPQHF. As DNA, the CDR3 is TGTGCCAGCATGCCTGGGACAGGGGTGTATCAGCCCCAGCATTTT.

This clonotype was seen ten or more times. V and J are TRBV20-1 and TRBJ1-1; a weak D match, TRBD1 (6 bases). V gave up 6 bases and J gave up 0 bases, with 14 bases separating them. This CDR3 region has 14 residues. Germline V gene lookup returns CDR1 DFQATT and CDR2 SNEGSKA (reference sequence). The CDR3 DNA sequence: TGCAGTGCAACGACAGGCCTTATGAACACTGAAGCTTTCTTT. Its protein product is CSATTGLMNTEAFF.

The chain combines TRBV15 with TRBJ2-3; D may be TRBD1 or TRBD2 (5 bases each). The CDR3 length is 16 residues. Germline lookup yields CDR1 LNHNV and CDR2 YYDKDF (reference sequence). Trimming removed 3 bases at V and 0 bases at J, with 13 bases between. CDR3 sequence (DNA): TGTGCCACCAGCAGCCCGGGGCAGGCTAGCACAGATACGCAGTATTTT. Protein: CATSSPGQASTDTQYF.